Presented here are 31 T cell receptor beta chains from one specimen sequenced in a study of blood T cell repertoires in COVID-19. The data were produced by immunoSEQ multiplex PCR, yet TCRdb's version contains in-frame clones alone and is incomplete. The data contain some 200,000 clones, approximately 78% of them singletons. What was sequenced was peripheral blood. The origin of the receptors is a woman between 65 and 79 years old with COVID-19, enrolled during active disease.

The V and J genes are TRBV10-3 and TRBJ1-4; 9 positions agree with TRBD1. Germline values: CDR1 ENHRY, CDR2 SYGVKD. The CDR3 extends over 14 amino acids. V shed 6 bases, J shed 7 bases, and the junction held 6 bases outside the gene matches. Written as DNA, the CDR3 is TGTGCCATCAGCCTGACAGGGGGAACTGAAAAACTGTTTTTT. Its protein product is CAISLTGGTEKLFF.

The V and J genes are TRBV5-1 and TRBJ2-1; D may be TRBD1 (7 bases). The CDR3 spans 15 residues. Germline V gene lookup returns CDR1 SGHRS and CDR2 YFSETQ. V lost 0 bases, J lost 2 bases, and 9 bases lay in between. CDR3 in DNA: TGCGCCAGCAGCTTGGGCGGGACAGCCTACAATGAGCAGTTCTTC. Translation gives CASSLGGTAYNEQFF. Combining the CDR3 with reference TRBV5-1 and TRBJ2-1 gives the whole variable domain KAGVTQTPRYLIKTRGQQVTLSCSPISGHRSVSWYQQTPGQGLQFLFEYFSETQRNKGNFPGRFSGRQFSNSRSEMNVSTLELGDSALYLCASSLGGTAYNEQFFGPGTRLTVL.

This clone was detected only once. This chain links TRBV28 with TRBJ2-7; D is perhaps TRBD1 (6 bases). The CDR3 runs 13 residues. V was trimmed by 8 bases and J by 3 bases, leaving 14 bases between them. CDR1 is MDHEN and CDR2 is SYDVKM in the germline V gene. The CDR3 is CASLQGQGYEQYF. CDR3 DNA sequence: TGTGCCAGCCTACAGGGTCAAGGCTACGAGCAGTACTTC.

V and J are TRBV24-1 and TRBJ1-2, with no clear D. The length of the CDR3 is 13 residues. CDR1 and CDR2 (germline): KGHDR, SFDVKD. V lost 2 bases and J 8 bases, leaving 11 bases between the germline ends. The CDR3 DNA reads as TGTGCCACCAGTGATTCGGCGGGGAGGGGCTACACCTTC. Translation: CATSDSAGRGYTF.

J is TRBJ2-7 and V is TRBV28; a possible D gene is TRBD1 (5 bases). V lost 7 bases, J lost 0 bases, and 10 bases lay in between. Germline V lookup: CDR1 MDHEN, CDR2 SYDVKM. CDR3 size: 13 residues. CDR3 region: CASTPGNSYEQYF. The CDR3 DNA follows: TGTGCCAGCACTCCAGGGAACTCCTACGAGCAGTACTTC. Drawing the rest from reference TRBV28 and TRBJ2-7, the complete variable domain is DVKVTQSSRYLVKRTGEKVFLECVQDMDHENMFWYRQDPGLGLRLIYFSYDVKMKEKGDIPEGYSVSREKKERFSLILESASTNQTSMYLCASTPGNSYEQYFGPGTRLTVT.

Written as DNA, the CDR3 is TGTGCCATCAGTGGATCGACAGGGAGCCCGTTCTATGGCTACACCTTC. It codes for CAISGSTGSPFYGYTF. The chain couples TRBV10-3 to TRBJ1-2, with 7 positions matching TRBD1. Trimming cost V 4 bases and J 4 bases; bases outside gene matches: 12. Germline CDR1 and CDR2: ENHRY and SYGVKD. The CDR3 contains 16 residues.

In its sample, this clone was seen a few times. The sample has other DNA sequences that encode this CDR3 too. V and J are TRBV12-3 or TRBV12-4 and TRBJ2-7; tentative D call: TRBD2 (5 bases). The CDR3 has 11 amino acids. V was shortened by 4 bases and J by 7 bases, with 8 bases between the two germline ends. CDR3 nucleotides: TGTGCCAGCAGTTATTCGGGGGAGCAGTACTTC. The encoded protein is CASSYSGEQYF.

CDR3 DNA sequence: TGTGCCAGCAGCGTAGCTATAGCGGGGGCAGGCGGCTACACCTTC. Its protein product is CASSVAIAGAGGYTF. The chain is built from TRBV9 and TRBJ1-2; maybe TRBD1 (6 bases). CDR1 is SGDLS and CDR2 is YYNGEE in the germline V gene. The ends were cut back, 0 bases at V and 8 bases at J, with 17 bases in the middle. This CDR3 spans 15 amino acids.

This clone was seen at least ten times. The chain combines TRBV4-2 with TRBJ2-2; the D gene is possibly TRBD2 (5 bases). Germline V gives CDR1 LGHNA, CDR2 YNFKEQ. V was cut by 0 bases and J by 6 bases, with 11 bases left in between. The CDR3 spans 15 residues. CDR3 sequence reads: CASSQDPSRSGELFF. DNA of the CDR3: TGTGCCAGCAGCCAAGATCCTAGCCGCTCCGGGGAGCTGTTTTTT.

The genes are TRBV6-4 and TRBJ1-1, with D hard to call. Per the germline V gene, CDR1 is MRHNA and CDR2 is SNTAGT. The CDR3 consists of 13 residues. The ends were cut back, 5 bases at V and 0 bases at J, with 7 bases in the middle. CDR3 in amino acids: CASSLEMNTEAFF. In DNA form, the CDR3 reads TGTGCCAGCAGTCTAGAAATGAACACTGAAGCTTTCTTT.

The V call is TRBV19, the J call TRBJ1-1; D might be TRBD1 (5 bases). CDR1 and CDR2 from the germline V gene are LNHDA and SQIVND (reference sequence). The CDR3 has 14 residues. V was pared by 5 bases and J by 1 base, with 11 bases between. The DNA for the CDR3 is TGTGCCAGTAGTGAGGGGAGGTGGAACACTGAAGCTTTCTTT. Protein product: CASSEGRWNTEAFF.

The chain couples TRBV6-5 to TRBJ1-4; D is ambiguous. The V and J ends lost 6 bases and 0 bases respectively, with 11 bases between them. The CDR3 runs to 15 residues. CDR1 is MNHEY and CDR2 is SVGAGI in the germline V gene. The CDR3 loop is CASRLDGATNEKLFF. The CDR3 DNA reads TGTGCCAGCAGGCTTGACGGGGCAACTAATGAAAAACTGTTTTTT.

This chain connects TRBV11-3 to TRBJ2-7; 11 bases match TRBD1. The germline gives CDR1 SGHNT, CDR2 YENEEA. The CDR3 totals 18 residues. The trim removed 5 bases at V and 3 bases at J, leaving 15 bases unmatched. CDR3 amino acids: CASSRGGLRDRGIYEQYF. In DNA form, the CDR3 reads TGTGCCAGCAGCCGTGGGGGGTTGCGGGACAGGGGGATCTACGAGCAGTACTTC.

This clone appeared once. The J gene is TRBJ2-1, the V gene TRBV2; the match to TRBD2 covers 14 bases. Germline CDR1 and CDR2: SNHLY and FYNNEI. The CDR3 is made up of 15 amino acids. The V gene end was trimmed by 6 bases and the J gene end by 8 bases; junction bases not matched to a gene: 6. This CDR3 reads CASSLGLAGVDEQFF. CDR3 nucleotide sequence: TGTGCCAGCAGCCTGGGACTAGCGGGAGTCGATGAGCAGTTCTTC.

The J gene is TRBJ1-2, the V gene TRBV28; 7 bases map to TRBD1. V shed 8 bases, J shed 0 bases, and the junction held 0 bases outside the gene matches. The germline CDR1 and CDR2 sequences are MDHEN and SYDVKM. There are 12 residues in the CDR3. CDR3 in amino acids: CASGTANYGYTF. The CDR3, as DNA: TGTGCCAGCGGGACAGCTAACTATGGCTACACCTTC.

The gene calls are TRBV19 and TRBJ2-3, with 8 bases aligning to TRBD2. V lost 1 base to trimming and J lost 0 bases; unmatched junction nucleotides: 3. CDR3 length: 16 amino acids. Looked up from germline, CDR1 is LNHDA and CDR2 is SQIVND (reference sequence). CDR3 sequence: CASSIGGLASTDTQYF. The CDR3 nucleotides are TGTGCCAGTAGTATAGGCGGACTAGCTAGCACAGATACGCAGTATTTT.

The V and J genes are TRBV6-6 and TRBJ1-2; no clear D. The CDR3 is made up of 13 amino acids. Germline loops: CDR1 MNHNY, CDR2 SVGAGI (reference sequence). V lost 4 bases, J lost 2 bases, and 8 bases lay in between. CDR3 protein: CASSSGSNYGYTF. DNA of the CDR3: TGTGCCAGCAGTTCCGGGTCGAACTATGGCTACACCTTC.

The rearrangement uses TRBV28 and TRBJ2-3, with D uncertain. Looked up from germline, CDR1 is MDHEN and CDR2 is SYDVKM. The CDR3 runs 14 residues. The V gene lost 2 bases and the J gene lost 8 bases, with 14 bases spanning the gap. The CDR3 nucleotides are TGTGCCAGCAGTTTAGAAACGATGTCGGTTACGCAGTATTTT. Its translation is CASSLETMSVTQYF.

The V gene is TRBV3-1 (or the pseudogene TRBV3-2), the J gene TRBJ1-3, with D possibly matching TRBD1 (5 bases). From germline, CDR1 is LGHDT and CDR2 YNNKEL (reference sequence). CDR3 length equals 14 residues. The V end lost 3 bases, the J end lost 7 bases, and 13 bases lay between the germline ends. CDR3 sequence (DNA): TGTGCCAGCAGCCACCAGACAGTTCTGAACACCATATATTTT. The encoded protein is CASSHQTVLNTIYF.

The chain recombines TRBV28 with TRBJ2-3; no firm D call. The CDR3 has 15 residues. Germline V lookup: CDR1 MDHEN, CDR2 SYDVKM. With 4 bases removed from V and 4 bases from J, the gap between germline ends came to 15 bases. CDR3: CASSSTPSLADTQYF. Written as DNA, the CDR3 is TGTGCCAGCAGTTCTACTCCTAGTTTAGCAGATACGCAGTATTTT.

The rearrangement links TRBV5-6 to TRBJ1-3; D unresolved. The CDR3 is 13 amino acids. V lost 0 bases to trimming and J lost 7 bases, with 8 bases between them. Looked up from germline, CDR1 is SGHDT and CDR2 is YYEEEE. CDR3 sequence (DNA): TGTGCCAGCAGCTTGGCCACAGTCAACACCATATATTTT. It translates to CASSLATVNTIYF. Full variable domain (remainder filled in from reference TRBV5-6 and TRBJ1-3): DAGVTQSPTHLIKTRGQQVTLRCSPKSGHDTVSWYQQALGQGPQFIFQYYEEEERQRGNFPDRFSGHQFPNYSSELNVNALLLGDSALYLCASSLATVNTIYFGEGSWLTVV.

This chain links TRBV6-5 with TRBJ1-2; TRBD1 matches at 7 bases. The CDR3 has 13 residues. Germline V gives CDR1 MNHEY, CDR2 SVGAGI. With 5 bases clipped from V and 8 bases from J, the junction kept 8 bases outside the gene matches. The CDR3 here is CASSPRRGQGYTF. CDR3 in DNA: TGTGCCAGCAGTCCTCGAAGGGGGCAGGGCTACACCTTC.

The chain combines TRBV2 with TRBJ1-2; D remains unclear. V lost 5 bases to trimming and J lost 8 bases, with 9 bases between them. Germline-derived CDR1 and CDR2 are SNHLY and FYNNEI. CDR3 length equals 11 residues. The CDR3 DNA follows: TGTGCCAGCAGTATGGGCAGGGGCTACACCTTC. It yields the protein CASSMGRGYTF.

The genes are TRBV27 and TRBJ1-5; 8 nucleotides match TRBD1. The CDR3 has 16 residues. The germline CDR1 and CDR2 sequences are MNHEY and SMNVEV (reference sequence). Trimming removed 6 bases from V and 4 bases from J; junction bases left unmatched: 11. CDR3: CASSPSQGAGNQPQHF. CDR3 coding DNA: TGTGCCAGCAGCCCTAGCCAGGGGGCTGGTAATCAGCCCCAGCATTTT.

This rearrangement joins TRBV7-2 to TRBJ2-5; TRBD2 is a possible D gene (5 bases). Germline V lookup: CDR1 SGHTA, CDR2 FQGNSA. V was cut by 4 bases and J by 5 bases, with 17 bases left in between. The CDR3 totals 15 residues. CDR3 sequence (DNA): TGTGCCAGCAGCTCAAAGGTCCCGCCGGGGGAGACCCAGTACTTC. It yields the protein CASSSKVPPGETQYF.

This rearrangement joins TRBV28 to TRBJ1-4, with TRBD1 matching 8 bases. Germline V gives CDR1 MDHEN, CDR2 SYDVKM. CDR3 length equals 15 residues. Germline trimming cut 5 bases from V and 8 bases from J; bases unmatched to any gene: 10. The CDR3 reads CASSPRTGYEEKLFF. In DNA form, the CDR3 reads TGTGCCAGCAGTCCCCGGACAGGGTATGAAGAAAAACTGTTTTTT. The whole variable domain, filled in from reference TRBV28 and TRBJ1-4, reads DVKVTQSSRYLVKRTGEKVFLECVQDMDHENMFWYRQDPGLGLRLIYFSYDVKMKEKGDIPEGYSVSREKKERFSLILESASTNQTSMYLCASSPRTGYEEKLFFGSGTQLSVL.

V and J are TRBV28 and TRBJ1-3, with 9 nucleotides matching TRBD1. The germline V gene encodes CDR1 MDHEN and CDR2 SYDVKM. Trimming cost V 6 bases and J 1 base; bases outside gene matches: 10. The CDR3 consists of 17 residues. CDR3 nucleotide sequence: TGTGCCAGCAGATCCTCAAGCGGGACAGGGTCTGGAAACACCATATATTTT. This encodes CASRSSSGTGSGNTIYF. The full variable domain, in which reference TRBV28 and TRBJ1-3 provide the parts outside the CDR3, is DVKVTQSSRYLVKRTGEKVFLECVQDMDHENMFWYRQDPGLGLRLIYFSYDVKMKEKGDIPEGYSVSREKKERFSLILESASTNQTSMYLCASRSSSGTGSGNTIYFGEGSWLTVV.

The chain links TRBV21-1 to TRBJ1-5. TRBV21-1 is shown as a pseudogene. The CDR3 runs to 15 residues. CDR3: CASSPRAGFNQPQHF. The CDR3 DNA reads TGTGCCAGCAGCCCCCGAGCGGGTTTCAATCAGCCCCAGCATTTT.

The V and J genes are TRBV7-3 and TRBJ2-3; 7 bases agree with TRBD1. Germline-derived CDR1 and CDR2 are SGHTA and FQGTGA. This CDR3 has 12 residues. The J segment lost 6 bases and the V segment lost 5 bases, leaving 2 bases of the junction unmatched. This chain's CDR3 is CASSLTGDTQYF. CDR3 nucleotide sequence: TGTGCCAGCAGCCTGACAGGGGATACGCAGTATTTT.

The J gene is TRBJ1-2, the V gene TRBV28, with 10 bases matching TRBD1. This CDR3 has 16 residues. Germline CDR1 is MDHEN and CDR2 is SYDVKM. V lost 4 bases and J lost 4; bases outside the gene matches: 9. The CDR3 here is CASSSMTGGYIYGYTF. For the CDR3, the DNA is TGTGCCAGCAGTTCTATGACAGGGGGCTATATCTATGGCTACACCTTC.

V and J are TRBV18 and TRBJ1-3, with TRBD1 matching 7 bases. Germline CDR1 reads KGHSH; CDR2 reads LQKENI. V shed 3 bases, J shed 1 base, and the junction held 6 bases outside the gene matches. The CDR3 loop spans 16 amino acids. The CDR3 DNA is TGTGCCAGCTCACCTTTACAGGGGAAGTCTGGAAACACCATATATTTT. This translates into CASSPLQGKSGNTIYF.